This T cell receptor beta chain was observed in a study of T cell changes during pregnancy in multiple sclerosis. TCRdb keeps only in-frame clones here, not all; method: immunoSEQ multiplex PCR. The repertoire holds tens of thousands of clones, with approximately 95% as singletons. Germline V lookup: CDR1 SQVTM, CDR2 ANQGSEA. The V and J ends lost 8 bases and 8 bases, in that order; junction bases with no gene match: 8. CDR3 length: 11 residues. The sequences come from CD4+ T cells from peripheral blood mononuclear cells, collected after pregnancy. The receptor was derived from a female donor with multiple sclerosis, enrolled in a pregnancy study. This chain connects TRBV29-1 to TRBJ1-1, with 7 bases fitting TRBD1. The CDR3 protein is CSTRDSYEAFF. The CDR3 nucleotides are TGCAGCACAAGGGACAGTTACGAAGCTTTCTTT.